What follows describes a single T cell receptor (beta chain). This sample is part of a study of cytomegalovirus exposure and HLA in healthy donors. Researchers ran the PCR with 60 Vbeta and 13 Jbeta primers. Sequencing was performed with immunoSEQ multiplex PCR; in TCRdb, only in-frame clones are kept and a portion is missing. The table lists a few hundred thousand clones, roughly 86% of them singletons. The CDR3 spans 14 residues. The V and J ends lost 3 bases and 3 bases, in that order; junction bases with no gene match: 2. The germline CDR1 and CDR2 sequences are GTSNPN and SVGIG (reference sequence).

Material: PBMCs. The V gene is TRBV30, the J gene TRBJ2-7, with 13 bases aligning to TRBD2. The sequence derives from a woman in her thirties or forties in good health and CMV-seropositive. CDR3 residues: CAWRTSGRNYEQYF. For the CDR3, the DNA is TGTGCCTGGAGGACTAGCGGGAGGAACTACGAGCAGTACTTC.